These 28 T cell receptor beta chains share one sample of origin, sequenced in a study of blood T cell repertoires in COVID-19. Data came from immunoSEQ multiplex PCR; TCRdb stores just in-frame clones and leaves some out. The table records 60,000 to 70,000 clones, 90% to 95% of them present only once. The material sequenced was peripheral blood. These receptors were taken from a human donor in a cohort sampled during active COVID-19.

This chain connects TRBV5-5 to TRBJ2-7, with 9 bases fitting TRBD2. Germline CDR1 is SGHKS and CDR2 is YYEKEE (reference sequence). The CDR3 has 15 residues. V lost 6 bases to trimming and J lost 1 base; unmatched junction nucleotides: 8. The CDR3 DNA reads TGTGCCAGCAACATTGGACTAGCGATGTCCTACGAGCAGTACTTC. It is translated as CASNIGLAMSYEQYF.

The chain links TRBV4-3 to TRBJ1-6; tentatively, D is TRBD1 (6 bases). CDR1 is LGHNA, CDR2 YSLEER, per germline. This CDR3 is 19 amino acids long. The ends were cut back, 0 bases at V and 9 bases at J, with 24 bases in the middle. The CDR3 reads CASSQDLSRGFRLGSPLHF. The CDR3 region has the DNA TGCGCCAGCAGCCAAGATCTGTCCAGGGGCTTTAGGCTAGGTTCACCCCTCCACTTT.

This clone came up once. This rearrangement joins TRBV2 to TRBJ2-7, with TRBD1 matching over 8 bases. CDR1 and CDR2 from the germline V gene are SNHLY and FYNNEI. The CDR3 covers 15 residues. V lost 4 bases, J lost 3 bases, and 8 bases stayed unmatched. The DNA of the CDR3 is TGTGCCAGCAGTGTTCGCGGACAGGGCTACTACGAGCAGTACTTC. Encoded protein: CASSVRGQGYYEQYF.

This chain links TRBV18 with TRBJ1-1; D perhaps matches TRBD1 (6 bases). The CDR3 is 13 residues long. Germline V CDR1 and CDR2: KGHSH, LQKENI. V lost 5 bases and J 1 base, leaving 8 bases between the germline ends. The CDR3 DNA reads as TGTGCCAGCTCATCGGGACAGAACACTGAAGCTTTCTTT. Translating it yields CASSSGQNTEAFF.

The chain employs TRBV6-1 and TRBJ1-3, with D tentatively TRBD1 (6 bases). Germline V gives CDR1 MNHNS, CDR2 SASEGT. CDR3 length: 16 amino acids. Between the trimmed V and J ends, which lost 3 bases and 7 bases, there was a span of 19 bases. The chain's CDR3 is CASSEGPGGPTNTIYF. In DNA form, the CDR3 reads TGTGCCAGCAGTGAGGGCCCGGGGGGCCCGACTAACACCATATATTTT.

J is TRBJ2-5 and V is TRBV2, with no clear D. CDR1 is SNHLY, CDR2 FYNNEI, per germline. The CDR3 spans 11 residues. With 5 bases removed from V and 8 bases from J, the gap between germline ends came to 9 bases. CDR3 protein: CASSNLVTQYF. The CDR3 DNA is TGTGCCAGCAGTAACTTGGTAACCCAGTACTTC.

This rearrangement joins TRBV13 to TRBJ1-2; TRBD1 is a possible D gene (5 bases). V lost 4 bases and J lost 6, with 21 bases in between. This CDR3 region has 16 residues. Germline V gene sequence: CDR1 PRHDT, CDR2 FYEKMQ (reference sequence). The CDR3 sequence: CASSSPPQRRGDGYTF. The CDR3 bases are TGTGCCAGCAGCTCTCCCCCCCAAAGGCGGGGGGATGGCTACACCTTC.

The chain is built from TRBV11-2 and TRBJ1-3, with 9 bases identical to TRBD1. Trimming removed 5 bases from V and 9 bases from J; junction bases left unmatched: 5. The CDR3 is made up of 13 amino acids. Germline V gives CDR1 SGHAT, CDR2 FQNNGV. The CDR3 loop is CASSPGQGTTIYF. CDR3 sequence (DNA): TGTGCCAGCAGCCCAGGACAGGGGACCACCATATATTTT.

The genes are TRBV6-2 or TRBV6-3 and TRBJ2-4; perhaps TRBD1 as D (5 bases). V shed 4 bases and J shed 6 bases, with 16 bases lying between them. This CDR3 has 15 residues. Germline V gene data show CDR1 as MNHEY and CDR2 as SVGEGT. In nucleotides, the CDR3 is TGTGCCAGCAGTTCGCCCAGGGTTTATAGAAACATTCAGTACTTC. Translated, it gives CASSSPRVYRNIQYF.

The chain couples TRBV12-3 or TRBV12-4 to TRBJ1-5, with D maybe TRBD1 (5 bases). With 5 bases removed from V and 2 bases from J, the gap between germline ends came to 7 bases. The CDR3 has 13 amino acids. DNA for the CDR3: TGTGCCAGCAGTGCGACAGGCAATCAGCCCCAGCATTTT. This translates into CASSATGNQPQHF.

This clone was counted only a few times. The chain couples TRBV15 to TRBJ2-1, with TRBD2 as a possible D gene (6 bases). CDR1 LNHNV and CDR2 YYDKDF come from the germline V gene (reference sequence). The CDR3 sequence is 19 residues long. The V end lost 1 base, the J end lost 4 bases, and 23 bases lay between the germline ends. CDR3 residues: CATSRALDGGSARYNEQFF. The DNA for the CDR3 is TGTGCCACCAGCAGAGCTTTGGACGGGGGATCCGCGCGTTACAATGAGCAGTTCTTC.

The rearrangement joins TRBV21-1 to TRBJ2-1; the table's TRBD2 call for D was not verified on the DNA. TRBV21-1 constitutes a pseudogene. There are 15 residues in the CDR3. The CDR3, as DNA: TGTGCCAGCAGCAATAGGCTAGATTGGTACAATGAGCAGTTCTTC. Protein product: CASSNRLDWYNEQFF.

The DNA of the CDR3 is TGTGCCAGCAGTCGACAGGGGAAAACGCAGTATTTT. Residues: CASSRQGKTQYF. The J gene is TRBJ2-3, the V gene TRBV6-2 or TRBV6-3; 8 bases agree with TRBD1. The length of the CDR3 is 12 residues. V gave up 5 bases and J gave up 9 bases; unmatched junction bases: 4. From germline, CDR1 is MNHEY and CDR2 SVGEGT.

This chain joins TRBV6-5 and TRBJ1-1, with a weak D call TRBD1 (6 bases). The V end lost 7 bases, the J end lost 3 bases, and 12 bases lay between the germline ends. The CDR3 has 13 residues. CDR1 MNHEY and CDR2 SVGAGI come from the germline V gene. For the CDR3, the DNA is TGTGCCAGCACCAAGACAGGATACACTGAAGCTTTCTTT. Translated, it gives CASTKTGYTEAFF.

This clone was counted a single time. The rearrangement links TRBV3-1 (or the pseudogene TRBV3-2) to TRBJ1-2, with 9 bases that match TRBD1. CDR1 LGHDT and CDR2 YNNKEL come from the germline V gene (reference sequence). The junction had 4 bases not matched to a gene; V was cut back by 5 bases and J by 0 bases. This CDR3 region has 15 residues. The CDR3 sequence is CASSIQGASNYGYTF. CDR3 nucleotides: TGTGCCAGCAGCATACAGGGGGCATCTAACTATGGCTACACCTTC.

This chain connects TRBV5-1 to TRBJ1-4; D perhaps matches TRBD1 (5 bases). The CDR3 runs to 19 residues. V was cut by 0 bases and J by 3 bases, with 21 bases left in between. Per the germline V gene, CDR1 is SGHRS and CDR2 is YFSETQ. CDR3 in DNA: TGCGCCAGCAGCTTGGGCCAGGGAGGTTTTGGTACGGCTAATGAAAAACTGTTTTTT. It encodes CASSLGQGGFGTANEKLFF.

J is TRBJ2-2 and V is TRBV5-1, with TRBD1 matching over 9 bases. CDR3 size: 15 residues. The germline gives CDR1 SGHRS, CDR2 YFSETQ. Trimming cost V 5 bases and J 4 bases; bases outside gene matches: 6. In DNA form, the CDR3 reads TGCGCCAGCAGGGGGACAGGGCGGGGCACCGGGGAGCTGTTTTTT. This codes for CASRGTGRGTGELFF.

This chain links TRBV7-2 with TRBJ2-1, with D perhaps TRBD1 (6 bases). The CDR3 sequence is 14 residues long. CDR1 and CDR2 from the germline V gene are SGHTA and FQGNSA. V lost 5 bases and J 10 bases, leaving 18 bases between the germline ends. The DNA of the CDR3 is TGTGCCAGCAGCCCAAACTACGCCCAGGGGGAGCAGTTCTTC. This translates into CASSPNYAQGEQFF.

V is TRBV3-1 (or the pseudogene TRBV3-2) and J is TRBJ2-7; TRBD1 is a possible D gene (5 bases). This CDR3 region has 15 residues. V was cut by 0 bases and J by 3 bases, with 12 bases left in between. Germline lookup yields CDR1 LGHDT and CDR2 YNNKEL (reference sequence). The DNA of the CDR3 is TGTGCCAGCAGCCAAGATCGACAGTCAATCTACGAGCAGTACTTC. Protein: CASSQDRQSIYEQYF.

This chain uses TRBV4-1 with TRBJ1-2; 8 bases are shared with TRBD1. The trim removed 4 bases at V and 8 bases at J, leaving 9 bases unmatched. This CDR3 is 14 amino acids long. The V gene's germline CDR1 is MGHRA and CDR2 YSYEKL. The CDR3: CASSLPDRVAGYTF. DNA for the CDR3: TGCGCCAGCAGCCTCCCGGACAGGGTGGCGGGCTACACCTTC.

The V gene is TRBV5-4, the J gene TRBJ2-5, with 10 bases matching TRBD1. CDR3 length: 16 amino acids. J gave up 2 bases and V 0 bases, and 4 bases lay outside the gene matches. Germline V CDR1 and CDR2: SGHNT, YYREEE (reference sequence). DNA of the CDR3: TGTGCCAGCAGCTTGGGGACAGGGGGTGGGCAAGAGACCCAGTACTTC. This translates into CASSLGTGGGQETQYF.

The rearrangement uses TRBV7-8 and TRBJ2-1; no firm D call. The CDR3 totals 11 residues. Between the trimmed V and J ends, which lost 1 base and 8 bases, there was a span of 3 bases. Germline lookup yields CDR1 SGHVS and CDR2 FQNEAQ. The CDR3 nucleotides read TGTGCCAGCAGCTTAGTCGATGAGCAGTTCTTC. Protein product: CASSLVDEQFF.

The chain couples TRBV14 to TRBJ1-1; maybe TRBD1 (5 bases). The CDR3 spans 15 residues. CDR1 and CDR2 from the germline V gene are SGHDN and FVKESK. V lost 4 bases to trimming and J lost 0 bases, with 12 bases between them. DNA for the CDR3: TGTGCCAGCAGCCGTTCCAGGGTAATGAACACTGAAGCTTTCTTT. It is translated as CASSRSRVMNTEAFF.

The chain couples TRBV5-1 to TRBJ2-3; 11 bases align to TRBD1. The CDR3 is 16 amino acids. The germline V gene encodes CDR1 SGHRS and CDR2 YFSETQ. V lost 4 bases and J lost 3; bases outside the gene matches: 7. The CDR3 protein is CASSPGDRGLTDTQYF. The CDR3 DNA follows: TGCGCCAGCAGCCCGGGGGACAGGGGGTTAACAGATACGCAGTATTTT.

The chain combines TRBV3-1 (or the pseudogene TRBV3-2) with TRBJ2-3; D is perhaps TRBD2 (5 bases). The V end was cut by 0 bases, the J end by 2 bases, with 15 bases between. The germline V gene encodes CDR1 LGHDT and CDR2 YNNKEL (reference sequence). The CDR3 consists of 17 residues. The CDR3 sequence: CASSQDPLAEITDTQYF. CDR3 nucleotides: TGTGCCAGCAGCCAAGATCCCCTAGCAGAGATCACAGATACGCAGTATTTT.

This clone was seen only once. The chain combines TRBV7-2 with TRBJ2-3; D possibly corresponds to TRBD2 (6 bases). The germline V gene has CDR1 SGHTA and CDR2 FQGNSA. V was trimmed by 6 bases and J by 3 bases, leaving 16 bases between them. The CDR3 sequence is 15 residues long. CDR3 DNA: TGTGCCAGCAGTCTACTGGGACTGGAGACAGATACGCAGTATTTT. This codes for CASSLLGLETDTQYF.

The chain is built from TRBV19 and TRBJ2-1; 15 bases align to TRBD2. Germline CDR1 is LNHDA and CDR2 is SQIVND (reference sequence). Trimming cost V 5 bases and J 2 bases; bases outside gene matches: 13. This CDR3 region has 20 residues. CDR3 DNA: TGTGCCAGTAGTTCAAGGGGGGGACTAGCGGGAGGTGGGCCCTACAATGAGCAGTTCTTC. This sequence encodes CASSSRGGLAGGGPYNEQFF.

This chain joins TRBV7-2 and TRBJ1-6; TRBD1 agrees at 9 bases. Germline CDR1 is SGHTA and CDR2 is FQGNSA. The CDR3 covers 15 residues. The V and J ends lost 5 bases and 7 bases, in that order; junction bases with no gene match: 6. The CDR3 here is CASSEAGTGNSPLHF. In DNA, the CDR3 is TGTGCCAGCAGCGAAGCAGGGACAGGGAATTCACCCCTCCACTTT.